The clone carrying this T cell receptor beta chain was counted only a few times. Its antigen is unknown. Per the germline V gene, CDR1 is SGHVT and CDR2 is SQSDAQ. Unmatched junction bases numbered 1, after V lost 5 bases and J lost 7 bases. The CDR3 sequence is 11 residues long. These data are taken from a study of T cell repertoires in cytomegalovirus infection. Study background: From public TCR beta signatures came an indication of both CMV infection and matching HLA type.

One entry per CDR3 protein, called by TCRdb with MiXCR from the reads. The sample has about 400,000 distinct CDR3 sequences, approximately 18% seen once; the top ten hold around 8.6%. General study results and limits: Carriers of CMV plus the relevant HLA were identified by cumulative public TCR beta family frequency. The ex vivo response was dominated by HLA-C-restricted CMV-specific TCR beta clonotypes.

The sequence came from a human donor in good health (CMV status not recorded). Some clones in this sample may be carry-over from other donors' samples. V and J are TRBV7-4 and TRBJ1-2, with 7 bases matching TRBD1. Sequenced input: PBMCs. DNA of the CDR3: TGTGCCAGCAGCAGGACAGGTGGCTACACCTTC. Its translation is CASSRTGGYTF.